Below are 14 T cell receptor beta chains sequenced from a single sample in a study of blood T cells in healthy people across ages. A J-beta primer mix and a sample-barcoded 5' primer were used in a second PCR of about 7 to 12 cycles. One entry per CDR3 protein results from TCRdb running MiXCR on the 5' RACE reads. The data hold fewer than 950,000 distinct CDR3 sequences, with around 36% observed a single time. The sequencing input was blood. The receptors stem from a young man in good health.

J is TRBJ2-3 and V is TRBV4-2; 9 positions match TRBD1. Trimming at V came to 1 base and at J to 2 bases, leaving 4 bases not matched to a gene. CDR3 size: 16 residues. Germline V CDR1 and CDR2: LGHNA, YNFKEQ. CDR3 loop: CASSQVRDRVTDTQYF. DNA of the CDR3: TGTGCCAGCAGCCAAGTAAGGGACAGGGTCACAGATACGCAGTATTTT.

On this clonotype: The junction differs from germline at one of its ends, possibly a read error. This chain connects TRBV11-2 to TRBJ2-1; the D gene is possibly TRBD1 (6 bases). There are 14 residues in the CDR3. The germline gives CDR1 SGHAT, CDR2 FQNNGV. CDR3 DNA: TGTGCCAGCGGCTTGACAGGTTCCTACAATGAGCGGTTCTTC. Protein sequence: CASGLTGSYNERFF.

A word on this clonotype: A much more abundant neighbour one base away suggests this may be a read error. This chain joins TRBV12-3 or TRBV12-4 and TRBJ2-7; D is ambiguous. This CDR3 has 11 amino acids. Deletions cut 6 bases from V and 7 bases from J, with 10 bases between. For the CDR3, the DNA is TGTGCCAGCAGACAAAACAATGAGCAGTACTTC. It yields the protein CASRQNNEQYF.

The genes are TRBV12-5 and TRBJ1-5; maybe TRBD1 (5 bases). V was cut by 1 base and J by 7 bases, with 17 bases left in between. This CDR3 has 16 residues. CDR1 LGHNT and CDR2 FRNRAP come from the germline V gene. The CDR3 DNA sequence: TGTGCTAGTGGTTTGGCCCTGGGGGTAATGCACCAGCCCCAGCATTTT. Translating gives CASGLALGVMHQPQHF.

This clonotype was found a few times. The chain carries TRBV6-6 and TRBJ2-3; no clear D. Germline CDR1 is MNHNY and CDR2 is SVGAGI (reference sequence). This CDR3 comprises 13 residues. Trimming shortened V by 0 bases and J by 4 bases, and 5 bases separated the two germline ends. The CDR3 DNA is TGTGCCAGCAGTTACTCGTTGCCAGATACGCAGTATTTT. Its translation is CASSYSLPDTQYF.

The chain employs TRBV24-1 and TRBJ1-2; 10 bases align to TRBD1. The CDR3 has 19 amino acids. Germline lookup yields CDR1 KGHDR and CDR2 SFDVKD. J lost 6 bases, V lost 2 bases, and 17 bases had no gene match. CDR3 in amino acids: CATSDSRLRTGGESHGYTF. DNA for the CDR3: TGTGCCACCAGTGATTCCCGCCTTAGGACAGGGGGAGAATCGCATGGCTACACCTTC.

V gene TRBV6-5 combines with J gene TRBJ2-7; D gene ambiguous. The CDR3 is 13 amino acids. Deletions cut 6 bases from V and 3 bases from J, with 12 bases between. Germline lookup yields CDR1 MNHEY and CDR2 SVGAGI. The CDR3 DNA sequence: TGTGCCAGCAGCCCACCGGGCCGCTACGAGCAGTACTTC. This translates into CASSPPGRYEQYF.

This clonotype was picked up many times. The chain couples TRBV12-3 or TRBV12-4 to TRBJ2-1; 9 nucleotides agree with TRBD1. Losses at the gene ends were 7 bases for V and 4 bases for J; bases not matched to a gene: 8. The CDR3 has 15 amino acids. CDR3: CASNPGDREYNEQFF. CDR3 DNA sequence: TGTGCCAGCAACCCGGGGGACAGGGAGTACAATGAGCAGTTCTTC.

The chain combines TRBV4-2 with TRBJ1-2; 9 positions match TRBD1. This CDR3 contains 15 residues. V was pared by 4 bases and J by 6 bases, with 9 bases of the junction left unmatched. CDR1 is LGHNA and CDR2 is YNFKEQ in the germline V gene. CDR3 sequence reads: CASSPGTGRDHGYTF. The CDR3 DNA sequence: TGTGCCAGCAGCCCTGGGACAGGGCGAGATCATGGCTACACCTTC.

For the CDR3, the DNA is TGCGCCAGCAGCCAAGATACCGGGCCGGTACTAGCCAAAAACATTCAGTACTTC. Translation: CASSQDTGPVLAKNIQYF. The rearrangement joins TRBV4-3 to TRBJ2-4; D unclear. V was cut by 0 bases and J by 0 bases, with 15 bases left in between. The CDR3 spans 18 residues. The germline V gene has CDR1 LGHNA and CDR2 YSLEER.

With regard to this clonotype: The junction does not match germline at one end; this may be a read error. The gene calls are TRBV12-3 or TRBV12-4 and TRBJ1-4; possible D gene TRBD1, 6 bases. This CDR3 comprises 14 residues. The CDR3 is CSSSPQGNTEKLFF. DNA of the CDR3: TGTTCCAGCAGCCCCCAGGGGAATACAGAAAAACTGTTTTTT.

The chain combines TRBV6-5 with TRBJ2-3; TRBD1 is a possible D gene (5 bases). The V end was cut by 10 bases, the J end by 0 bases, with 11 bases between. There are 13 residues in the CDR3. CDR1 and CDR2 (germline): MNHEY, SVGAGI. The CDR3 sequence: CAIKRGSTDTQYF. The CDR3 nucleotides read TGTGCCATCAAAAGGGGCAGCACAGATACGCAGTATTTT.

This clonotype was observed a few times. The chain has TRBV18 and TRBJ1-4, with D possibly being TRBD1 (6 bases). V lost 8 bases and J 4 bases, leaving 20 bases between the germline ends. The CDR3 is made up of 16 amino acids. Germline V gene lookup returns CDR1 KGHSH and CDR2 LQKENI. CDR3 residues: CASTGISTTRNEKLFF. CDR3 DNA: TGTGCCAGCACAGGGATTTCAACCACCCGTAATGAAAAACTGTTTTTT.

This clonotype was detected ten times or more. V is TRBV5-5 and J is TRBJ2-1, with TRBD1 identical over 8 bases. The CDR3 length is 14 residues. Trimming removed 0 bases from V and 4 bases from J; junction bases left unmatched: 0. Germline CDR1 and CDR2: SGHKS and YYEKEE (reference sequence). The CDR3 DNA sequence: TGTGCCAGCAGCTTGGACAGGGGGTACAATGAGCAGTTCTTC. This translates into CASSLDRGYNEQFF.